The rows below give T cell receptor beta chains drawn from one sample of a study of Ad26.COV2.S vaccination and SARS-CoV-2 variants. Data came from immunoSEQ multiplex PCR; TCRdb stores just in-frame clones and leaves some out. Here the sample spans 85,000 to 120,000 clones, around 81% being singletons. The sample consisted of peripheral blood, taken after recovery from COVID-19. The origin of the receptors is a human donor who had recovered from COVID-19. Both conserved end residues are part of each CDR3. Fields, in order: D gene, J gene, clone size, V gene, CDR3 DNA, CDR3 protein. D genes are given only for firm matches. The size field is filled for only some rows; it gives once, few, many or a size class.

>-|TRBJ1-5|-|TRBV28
TGTGCCAGCAGTTTAGTGCAGGAGGGCAATCAGCCCCAGCATTTT
CASSLVQEGNQPQHF
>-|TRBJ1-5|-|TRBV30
TGTGCCTGGAGTGCCCCAGGGGATAGCAATCAGCCCCAGCATTTT
CAWSAPGDSNQPQHF
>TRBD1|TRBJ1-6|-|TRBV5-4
TGTGCCAGCAGCCAGGACAGGGGTGGGTCACCCCTCCACTTT
CASSQDRGGSPLHF
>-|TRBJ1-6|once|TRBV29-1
TGCAGCGCGGGGTTGGAGAATTCACCCCTCCACTTT
CSAGLENSPLHF
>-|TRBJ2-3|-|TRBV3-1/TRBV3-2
TGTGCCAGCAGCCAAGGTAGTGGGCGCGGCACAGATACGCAGTATTTT
CASSQGSGRGTDTQYF
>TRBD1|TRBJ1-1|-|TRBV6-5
TGTGCCAGCAGTCCGGGACAGTCGAACACTGAAGCTTTCTTT
CASSPGQSNTEAFF
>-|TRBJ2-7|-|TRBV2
TGTGCCAGCAGTGAAAAAGGGAGAAGGTACGAGCAGTACTTC
CASSEKGRRYEQYF
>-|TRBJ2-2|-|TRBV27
TGTGCCAGCAGTCTCCTAGGATTCACCGGGGAGCTGTTTTTT
CASSLLGFTGELFF
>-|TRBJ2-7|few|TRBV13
TGTGCCAGCAGCCCCTTAGTCTTCGGGGGCGAGCAGTACTTC
CASSPLVFGGEQYF
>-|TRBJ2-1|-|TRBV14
TGTGCCAGCAGCCAGACGGGGTGGGACGGTGAGCAGTTCTTC
CASSQTGWDGEQFF
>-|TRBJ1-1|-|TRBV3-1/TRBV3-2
TGTGCCAGCAGCCACGCGGGGACTGAAGCTTTCTTT
CASSHAGTEAFF
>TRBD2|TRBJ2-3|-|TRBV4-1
TGCGCCAGCAGCCTCGCGGGGGGGGTTTCTAGCACAGATACGCAGTATTTT
CASSLAGGVSSTDTQYF
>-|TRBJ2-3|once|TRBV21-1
TGTGCCAGCAGCAGCCGGGACAGGGGTACAGATACGCAGTATTTT
CASSSRDRGTDTQYF
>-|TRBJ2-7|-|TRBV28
TGTGCCAGCCTCGGGACAAAAAATTACGAGCAGTACTTC
CASLGTKNYEQYF
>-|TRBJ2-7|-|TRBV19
TGTGCCAGTAGTAAGAGACATTCGGCCTACGAGCAGTACTTC
CASSKRHSAYEQYF
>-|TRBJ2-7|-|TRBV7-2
TGTGCCAGCAGCTTAGCGGTACGGGTCGAGCAGTACTTC
CASSLAVRVEQYF
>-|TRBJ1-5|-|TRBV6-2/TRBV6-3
TGTGCCAGCAGTTACTTCTCAGGGCCGGGTAGCAATCAGCCCCAGCATTTT
CASSYFSGPGSNQPQHF
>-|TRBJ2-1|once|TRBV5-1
TGCGCCAGCAGCTTGGGGACAGGGAGGGACAATGAGCAGTTCTTC
CASSLGTGRDNEQFF
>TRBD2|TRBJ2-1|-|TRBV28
TGTGCCAGCAGTTTGGGGACTAGCGTTATCGATGAGCAGTTCTTC
CASSLGTSVIDEQFF
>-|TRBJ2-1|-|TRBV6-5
TGTGCCAGCAGTTTCAGCTCCTACAATGAGCAGTTCTTC
CASSFSSYNEQFF
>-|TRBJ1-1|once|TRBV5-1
TGCGCCAGCAGCTTGGCCAACACTGAAGCTTTCTTT
CASSLANTEAFF
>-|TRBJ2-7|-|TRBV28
TGTGCCAGCAGACAGCGGGCTGGGCCCTACGAGCAGTACTTC
CASRQRAGPYEQYF
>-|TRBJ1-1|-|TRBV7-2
TGTGCCAGCAGCTTTAGGGATTTGAACACTGAAGCTTTCTTT
CASSFRDLNTEAFF
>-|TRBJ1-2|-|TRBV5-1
TGCGCCAGCAGCCCATCTGATACAGGGAACTATGGCTACACCTTC
CASSPSDTGNYGYTF
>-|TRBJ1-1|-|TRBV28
TGTGCCAGCAGTTCCCCGGGGGGGCTCGCTGAAGCTTTCTTT
CASSSPGGLAEAFF
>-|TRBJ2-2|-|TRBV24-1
TGTGCCACCAGTGATTTCCCTAGTTTCGGGGAGCTGTTTTTT
CATSDFPSFGELFF
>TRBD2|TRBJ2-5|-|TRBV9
TGTGCCAGCAGCGCTATAGCGGGCCAAGAGACCCAGTACTTC
CASSAIAGQETQYF
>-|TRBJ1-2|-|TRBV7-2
TGTGCCAGCAGCTCCCATACTAACTATGGCTACACCTTC
CASSSHTNYGYTF
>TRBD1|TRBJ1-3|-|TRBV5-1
TGCGCCAGCTCTACAGGGGAGAGAAACACCATATATTTT
CASSTGERNTIYF
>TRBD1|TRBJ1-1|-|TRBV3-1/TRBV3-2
TGTGCCAGCAGCCCGGATAGGGGGCGGCCCAACACTGAAGCTTTCTTT
CASSPDRGRPNTEAFF
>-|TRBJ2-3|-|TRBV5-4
TGTGCCAGCAGCTTGGCCCCGGGGGCTAGCACAGATACGCAGTATTTT
CASSLAPGASTDTQYF
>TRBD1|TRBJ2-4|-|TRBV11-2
TGTGCCAGCAGCTCGGGGACAGGGAGATTGTGGCTCGGCAAAAACATTCAGTACTTC
CASSSGTGRLWLGKNIQYF
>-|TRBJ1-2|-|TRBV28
TGTGCCAGCAGTCGGACAGAGACTAACTATGGCTACACCTTC
CASSRTETNYGYTF
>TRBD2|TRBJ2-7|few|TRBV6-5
TGTGCCAGCAGTCCTAGCGGGGGGGGATTCTACGAGCAGTACTTC
CASSPSGGGFYEQYF
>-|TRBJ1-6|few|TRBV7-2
TGTGCCAGCAGCCCTTTGGGGTTTGGAAATTCACCCCTCCACTTT
CASSPLGFGNSPLHF
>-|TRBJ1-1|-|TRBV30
TGTGCCTTTACAACAGGGAACCTGATGAACACTGAAGCTTTCTTT
CAFTTGNLMNTEAFF
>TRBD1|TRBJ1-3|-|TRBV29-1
TGCAGCGCCCGGGACAGGGCGGGAAACACCATATATTTT
CSARDRAGNTIYF
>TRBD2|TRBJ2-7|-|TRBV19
TGTGCCAGTAGTGCGGGGGGAAGCTCCTACGAGCAGTACTTC
CASSAGGSSYEQYF
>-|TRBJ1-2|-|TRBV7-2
TGTGCCAGCAGCTTTGATCCGAGCGGCTACACCTTC
CASSFDPSGYTF
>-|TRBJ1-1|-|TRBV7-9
TGTGCCAGCAGCTTAGGGTTAATGAACACTGAAGCTTTCTTT
CASSLGLMNTEAFF
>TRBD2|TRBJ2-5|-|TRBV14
TGTGCCAGCAGCCCTCTCCCGGGACTAGCGGGGGGGCGCGGAGAGACCCAGTACTTC
CASSPLPGLAGGRGETQYF
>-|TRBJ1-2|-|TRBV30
TGTGCCTGGACCCCCGGGTTCGGCTACACCTTC
CAWTPGFGYTF
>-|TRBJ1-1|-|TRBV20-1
TGCAGTGCTAGAGGGGTCCGTGCTTTCTTT
CSARGVRAFF
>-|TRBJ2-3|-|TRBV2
TGTGCCAGCAGTGGGCAGCTACTGGATACGCAGTATTTT
CASSGQLLDTQYF
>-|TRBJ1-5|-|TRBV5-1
TGCGCCAGCAGCTTGGGGGGGAGACAGCCCCAGCATTTT
CASSLGGRQPQHF
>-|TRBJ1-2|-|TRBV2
TGTGCCAGCAGTCCACTGGGTCGGGTTGGGGGAAATGGCTACACCTTC
CASSPLGRVGGNGYTF
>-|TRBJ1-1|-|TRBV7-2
TGTGCCAGCAGCTTAGGGCAGGTCAGCACTGAAGCTTTCTTT
CASSLGQVSTEAFF